The sequence of this TCR beta chain was determined in a study of beta chain features in type 1 diabetes. The wider study: Patient and healthy donor groups were alike in age, gender and cell yields.

As concerns this clone: As yet, its antigen is unknown.

This CDR3 is built from 11 residues. Germline V gene lookup returns CDR1 SGHAT and CDR2 FQNNGV. The germline V and J ends were trimmed by 1 base and 15 bases, with 10 bases remaining between them. Expressed TCRB transcripts were sequenced, since all the RNA that had been isolated was reverse transcribed. The data were produced by immunoSEQ multiplex PCR, yet TCRdb's version contains in-frame clones alone and is incomplete. The table lists around 500,000 clones, over 25% of them singletons. Study results and caveats: In the patient group, naive, central memory and Treg TCRB repertoires seemed more alike than in the healthy donor group. TCRB CDR3 length was moderately but significantly reduced in all four CD4+ subsets of Type 1 diabetes patients.

Only one heparinised blood draw was taken per donor, and its volume averaged roughly 120 mL. The sequence came from a man aged 18 to 29 in good health. The chain is built from TRBV11-2 and TRBJ2-1, with D unclear. The material sequenced was naive CD4+ T cells from blood. The CDR3 DNA sequence: TGTGCCAGCAGCTTAGGACCCTCGCGGTTCTTC. Its translation: CASSLGPSRFF. Full variable domain (rest looked up from reference TRBV11-2 and TRBJ2-1): EAGVAQSPRYKIIEKRQSVAFWCNPISGHATLYWYQQILGQGPKLLIQFQNNGVVDDSQLPKDRFSAERLKGVDSTLKIQPAKLEDSAVYLCASSLGPSRFFGPGTRLTVL.